One sample yielded the 22 T cell receptor beta chains listed below, sequenced in a study of blood T cell repertoires in COVID-19. Profiled with immunoSEQ multiplex PCR; TCRdb holds only in-frame clones, not every one. The sample lists fewer than 300,000 clones, roughly 91% seen once, with around 0.84% in the top ten. The sample taken for sequencing was peripheral blood. These receptors originate from a man between 25 and 39 years old with acute or convalescent COVID-19.

The chain recombines TRBV21-1 with TRBJ1-2; the DNA was not compared with TRBD1, the D call given in the table. TRBV21-1 is described as a pseudogene. The CDR3 is made up of 15 amino acids. Here the CDR3 reads CASSKLRDRVNGYTF. For the CDR3, the DNA is TGTGCCAGCAGCAAGCTCCGGGACAGGGTTAATGGCTACACCTTC.

The J gene is TRBJ2-6, the V gene TRBV4-1; D is uncertain. V gave up 3 bases and J gave up 0 bases, with 3 bases separating them. CDR1 and CDR2 (germline): MGHRA, YSYEKL. The CDR3 covers 14 residues. Here the CDR3 DNA reads TGCGCCAGCAGCCAGAGCTCTGGGGCCAACGTCCTGACTTTC. This codes for CASSQSSGANVLTF.

V usage is TRBV6-5 and J usage is TRBJ2-4; 10 nucleotides align to TRBD1. The CDR3 is made up of 14 amino acids. The V and J ends lost 5 bases and 10 bases, in that order; junction bases with no gene match: 8. CDR1 and CDR2 (germline): MNHEY, SVGAGI. Written as DNA, the CDR3 is TGTGCCAGCAGTCAACTCCCGGGACAGGGGATTCAGTACTTC. Protein product: CASSQLPGQGIQYF.

The chain employs TRBV19 and TRBJ2-7, with TRBD2 matching over 10 bases. The CDR3 runs 13 residues. Germline V lookup: CDR1 LNHDA, CDR2 SQIVND (reference sequence). The J segment lost 4 bases and the V segment lost 5 bases, leaving 2 bases of the junction unmatched. The CDR3 reads CASSLAGVYEQYF. The CDR3 DNA is TGTGCCAGTAGTCTAGCGGGAGTATACGAGCAGTACTTC.

This chain joins TRBV10-3 and TRBJ2-3; 8 nucleotides line up with TRBD1. In germline, CDR1 is ENHRY, CDR2 SYGVKD. Germline trimming cut 4 bases from V and 9 bases from J; bases unmatched to any gene: 6. This CDR3 has 13 amino acids. The CDR3 sequence is CAISGETGDTQYF. CDR3 sequence (DNA): TGTGCCATCAGTGGGGAGACAGGGGACACGCAGTATTTT.

V gene TRBV12-3 or TRBV12-4 combines with J gene TRBJ1-4; possible D gene TRBD1, 5 bases. The CDR3 contains 13 residues. V was pared by 4 bases and J by 3 bases, with 6 bases between. The CDR3, as DNA: TGTGCCAGCAGTTCAGGGTCTAATGAAAAACTGTTTTTT. Encoded protein: CASSSGSNEKLFF.

The rearrangement joins TRBV3-1 (or the pseudogene TRBV3-2) to TRBJ2-1; TRBD2 agrees at 9 bases. In germline, CDR1 is LGHDT, CDR2 YNNKEL (reference sequence). The CDR3 spans 14 residues. The J segment lost 12 bases and the V segment lost 2 bases, leaving 8 bases of the junction unmatched. The CDR3, as DNA: TGTGCCAGCAGCCAATTTATTAGCGGGGGAGGGCAGTTCTTC. This codes for CASSQFISGGGQFF.

The V and J genes are TRBV28 and TRBJ1-6; D not certain. Germline V gives CDR1 MDHEN, CDR2 SYDVKM. CDR3 size: 14 residues. V lost 2 bases and J lost 7, with 9 bases in between. CDR3 DNA: TGTGCCAGCAGTTTAGGCGGAAGAAATTCACCCCTCCACTTT. Protein product: CASSLGGRNSPLHF.

This chain links TRBV7-9 with TRBJ2-1; TRBD2 aligns across 8 bases. V was clipped by 0 bases and J by 0 bases; unmatched bases: 10. The V gene's germline CDR1 is SEHNR and CDR2 FQNEAQ (reference sequence). This CDR3 contains 19 residues. CDR3: CASSLAQRLAQSSYNEQFF. Here the CDR3 DNA reads TGTGCCAGCAGCTTAGCCCAAAGACTAGCGCAAAGCTCCTACAATGAGCAGTTCTTC.

This chain uses TRBV19 with TRBJ2-2; 14 bases agree with TRBD2. The CDR3 length is 17 residues. The germline gives CDR1 LNHDA, CDR2 SQIVND (reference sequence). The ends lost 4 bases at V and 0 bases at J; junction bases unmatched: 1. The CDR3 loop reads CASSRGLAGANTGELFF. CDR3 nucleotide sequence: TGTGCCAGTAGTAGGGGACTAGCGGGAGCGAACACCGGGGAGCTGTTTTTT.

The chain couples TRBV27 to TRBJ2-7, with D maybe TRBD2 (7 bases). V was shortened by 3 bases and J by 7 bases, with 22 bases between the two germline ends. Germline V CDR1 and CDR2: MNHEY, SMNVEV (reference sequence). CDR3 length: 16 residues. This CDR3 reads CASSLKGGGQWVEQYF. CDR3 DNA sequence: TGTGCCAGCAGTTTGAAGGGCGGGGGACAATGGGTGGAGCAGTACTTC.

The chain employs TRBV28 and TRBJ2-1; possibly TRBD2 for D (5 bases). The V end was cut by 7 bases, the J end by 4 bases, with 17 bases between. Germline V gene lookup returns CDR1 MDHEN and CDR2 SYDVKM. CDR3 length: 15 residues. The CDR3 loop is CASTLLGAQYNEQFF. CDR3 sequence (DNA): TGTGCCAGCACTCTCCTGGGAGCCCAATACAATGAGCAGTTCTTC.

This clone appeared a few times. The chain is built from TRBV10-3 and TRBJ2-1; 9 bases are a match to TRBD2. Trimming cost V 8 bases and J 10 bases; bases outside gene matches: 12. CDR1 ENHRY and CDR2 SYGVKD come from the germline V gene. The CDR3 consists of 14 residues. The CDR3 loop reads CAIGPPSGRTEQFF. CDR3 DNA: TGTGCCATCGGTCCCCCCAGCGGGAGGACGGAGCAGTTCTTC.

The rearrangement links TRBV3-1 (or the pseudogene TRBV3-2) to TRBJ2-2; a weak D match, TRBD1 (5 bases). Trimming took 1 base from V and 4 from J, leaving 10 bases between them. Germline-derived CDR1 and CDR2 are LGHDT and YNNKEL (reference sequence). This CDR3 has 15 amino acids. CDR3 region: CASSQGRTITGELFF. The CDR3 nucleotides read TGTGCCAGCAGCCAAGGGCGGACAATCACCGGGGAGCTGTTTTTT.

V usage is TRBV30 and J usage is TRBJ1-2, with D maybe TRBD1 (5 bases). Deletions cut 2 bases from V and 4 bases from J, with 14 bases between. CDR3 length: 14 amino acids. CDR1 and CDR2 (germline): GTSNPN, SVGIG (reference sequence). The chain's CDR3 is CAWSSDRNLYGYTF. Written as DNA, the CDR3 is TGTGCCTGGAGTTCCGACAGAAACCTCTATGGCTACACCTTC.

This clone appeared once. The V gene is TRBV15, the J gene TRBJ2-7, with TRBD1 identical over 11 bases. Germline lookup yields CDR1 LNHNV and CDR2 YYDKDF (reference sequence). J was trimmed by 4 bases and V by 4 bases; bases with no gene match: 6. There are 15 residues in the CDR3. This CDR3 reads CATSKGTGGNYEQYF. The CDR3 DNA reads as TGTGCCACCAGCAAAGGGACAGGGGGAAATTACGAGCAGTACTTC.

The chain employs TRBV27 and TRBJ1-1; 8 bases are a match to TRBD1. Germline trimming cut 3 bases from V and 6 bases from J; bases unmatched to any gene: 12. Germline CDR1 reads MNHEY; CDR2 reads SMNVEV (reference sequence). The CDR3 covers 16 residues. CDR3 nucleotide sequence: TGTGCCAGCAGTTTTTCAGCTCACGACAGGGGCTCTGAAGCTTTCTTT. Encoded protein: CASSFSAHDRGSEAFF.

This chain joins TRBV19 and TRBJ2-5; TRBD1 aligns across 7 bases. From germline, CDR1 is LNHDA and CDR2 SQIVND (reference sequence). Unmatched junction bases numbered 9, after V lost 3 bases and J lost 5 bases. The CDR3 runs to 15 residues. The CDR3 reads CASSIGSGGYETQYF. The CDR3 bases are TGTGCCAGTAGTATTGGGTCAGGGGGATATGAGACCCAGTACTTC.

The chain joins TRBV3-1 (or the pseudogene TRBV3-2) to TRBJ2-7; TRBD2 agrees at 7 bases. The CDR3 has 14 residues. The V gene end was trimmed by 4 bases and the J gene end by 3 bases; junction bases not matched to a gene: 6. Germline loops: CDR1 LGHDT, CDR2 YNNKEL (reference sequence). The CDR3 region has the DNA TGTGCCAGCAGCCCGTCTAGCGGCGACTACGAGCAGTACTTC. Protein sequence: CASSPSSGDYEQYF.

V is TRBV18 and J is TRBJ2-2, with a weak D call TRBD1 (5 bases). The CDR3 loop spans 14 amino acids. The V end lost 6 bases, the J end lost 1 base, and 9 bases lay between the germline ends. The V gene's germline CDR1 is KGHSH and CDR2 LQKENI. CDR3 protein: CASSRTGNTGELFF. The CDR3 nucleotides are TGTGCCAGCTCTCGAACAGGGAACACCGGGGAGCTGTTTTTT. The full variable domain, completed using reference TRBV18 and TRBJ2-2, is NAGVMQNPRHLVRRRGQEARLRCSPMKGHSHVYWYRQLPEEGLKFMVYLQKENIIDESGMPKERFSAEFPKEGPSILRIQQVVRGDSAAYFCASSRTGNTGELFFGEGSRLTVL.

This chain uses TRBV27 with TRBJ1-5, with 10 positions matching TRBD1. Germline trimming cut 5 bases from V and 7 bases from J; bases unmatched to any gene: 8. In germline, CDR1 is MNHEY, CDR2 SMNVEV (reference sequence). This CDR3 spans 15 amino acids. CDR3 sequence (DNA): TGTGCCAGCAGTATAACCGGGACAGGGGCCCAGCCCCAGCATTTT. It codes for CASSITGTGAQPQHF.

V is TRBV7-2 and J is TRBJ1-2, with 10 nucleotides matching TRBD1. Per the germline V gene, CDR1 is SGHTA and CDR2 is FQGNSA. The CDR3 covers 16 residues. The V segment lost 5 bases and the J segment 2 bases; nucleotides outside the gene matches: 8. This CDR3 is CASSQKRGQGNYGYTF. CDR3 in DNA: TGTGCCAGCAGCCAGAAGAGGGGACAGGGGAACTATGGCTACACCTTC.